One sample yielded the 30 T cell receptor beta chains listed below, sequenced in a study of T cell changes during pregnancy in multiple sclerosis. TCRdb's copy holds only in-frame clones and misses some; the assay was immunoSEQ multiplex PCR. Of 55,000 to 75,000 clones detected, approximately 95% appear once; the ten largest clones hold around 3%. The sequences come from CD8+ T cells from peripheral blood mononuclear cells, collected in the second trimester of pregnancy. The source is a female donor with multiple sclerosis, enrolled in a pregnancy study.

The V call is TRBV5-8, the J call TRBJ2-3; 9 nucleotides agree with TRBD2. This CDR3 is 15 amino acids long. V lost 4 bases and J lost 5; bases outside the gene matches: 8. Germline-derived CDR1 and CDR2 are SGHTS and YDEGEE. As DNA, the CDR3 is TGTGCCAGCAGCCCCGGAGCGGGGGGAGGAGATACGCAGTATTTT. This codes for CASSPGAGGGDTQYF.

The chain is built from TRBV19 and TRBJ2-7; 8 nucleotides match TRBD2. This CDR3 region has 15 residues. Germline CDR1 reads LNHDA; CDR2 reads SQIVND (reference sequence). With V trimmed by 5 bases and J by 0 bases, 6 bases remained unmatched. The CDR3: CASSASSGASYEQYF. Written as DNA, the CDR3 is TGTGCCAGTAGTGCTAGTAGCGGGGCCTCCTACGAGCAGTACTTC.

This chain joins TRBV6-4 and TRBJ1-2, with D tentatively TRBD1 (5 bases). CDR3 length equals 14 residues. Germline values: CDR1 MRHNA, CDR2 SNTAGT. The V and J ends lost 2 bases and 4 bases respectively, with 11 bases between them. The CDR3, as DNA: TGTGCCAGCAGTGACAGGGGAAGTTTCTATGGCTACACCTTC. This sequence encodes CASSDRGSFYGYTF.

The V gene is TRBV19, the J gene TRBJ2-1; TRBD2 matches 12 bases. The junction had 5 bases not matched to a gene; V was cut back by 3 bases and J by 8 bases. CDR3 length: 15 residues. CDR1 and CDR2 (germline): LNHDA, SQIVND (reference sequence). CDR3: CASSMLAGGRDEQFF. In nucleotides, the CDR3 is TGTGCCAGTAGTATGCTAGCGGGAGGGCGGGATGAGCAGTTCTTC.

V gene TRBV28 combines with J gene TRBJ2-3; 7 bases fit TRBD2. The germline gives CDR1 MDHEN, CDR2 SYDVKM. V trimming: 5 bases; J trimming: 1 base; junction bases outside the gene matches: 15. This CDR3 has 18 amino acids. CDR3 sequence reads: CASSPMSRVAGRTDTQYF. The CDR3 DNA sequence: TGTGCCAGCAGTCCTATGTCGAGGGTAGCGGGCCGCACAGATACGCAGTATTTT. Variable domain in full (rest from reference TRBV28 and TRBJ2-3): DVKVTQSSRYLVKRTGEKVFLECVQDMDHENMFWYRQDPGLGLRLIYFSYDVKMKEKGDIPEGYSVSREKKERFSLILESASTNQTSMYLCASSPMSRVAGRTDTQYFGPGTRLTVL.

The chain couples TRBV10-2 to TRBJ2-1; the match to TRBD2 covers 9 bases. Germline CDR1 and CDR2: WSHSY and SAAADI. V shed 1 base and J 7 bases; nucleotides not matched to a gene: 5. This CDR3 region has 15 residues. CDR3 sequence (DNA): TGCGCCAGCAGTGAGTTAGCGGGAGTAAAAAATGAGCAGTTCTTC. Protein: CASSELAGVKNEQFF.

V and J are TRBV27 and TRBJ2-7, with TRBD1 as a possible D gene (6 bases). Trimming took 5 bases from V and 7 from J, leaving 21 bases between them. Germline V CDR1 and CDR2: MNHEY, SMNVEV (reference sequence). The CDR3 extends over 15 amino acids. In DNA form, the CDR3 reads TGTGCCAGCAGTAAAATAAGACAGGTGGTGGCGGAGCAGTACTTC. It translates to CASSKIRQVVAEQYF.

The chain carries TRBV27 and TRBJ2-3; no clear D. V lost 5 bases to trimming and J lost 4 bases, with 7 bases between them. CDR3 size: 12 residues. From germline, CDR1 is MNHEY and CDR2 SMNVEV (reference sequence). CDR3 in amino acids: CASSPRADTQYF. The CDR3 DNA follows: TGTGCCAGCAGTCCACGGGCAGATACGCAGTATTTT.

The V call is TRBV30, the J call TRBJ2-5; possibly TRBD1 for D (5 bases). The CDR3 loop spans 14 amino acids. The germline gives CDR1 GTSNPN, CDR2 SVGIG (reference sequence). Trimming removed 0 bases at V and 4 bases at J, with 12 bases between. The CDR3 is CAWSVLRVGETQYF. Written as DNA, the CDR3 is TGTGCCTGGAGTGTCCTCAGGGTGGGAGAGACCCAGTACTTC.

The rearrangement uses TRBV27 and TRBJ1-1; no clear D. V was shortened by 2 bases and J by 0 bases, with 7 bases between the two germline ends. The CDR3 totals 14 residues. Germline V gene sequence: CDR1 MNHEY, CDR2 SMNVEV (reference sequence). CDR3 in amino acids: CASSLLGVNTEAFF. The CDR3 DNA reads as TGTGCCAGCAGTTTACTCGGGGTGAACACTGAAGCTTTCTTT.

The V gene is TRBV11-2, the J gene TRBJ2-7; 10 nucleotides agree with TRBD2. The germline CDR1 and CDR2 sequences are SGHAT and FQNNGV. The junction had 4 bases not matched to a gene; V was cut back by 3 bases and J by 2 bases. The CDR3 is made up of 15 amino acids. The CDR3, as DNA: TGTGCCAGCAGCTTCGGACTAGCGGCGCCCTACGAGCAGTACTTC. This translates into CASSFGLAAPYEQYF.

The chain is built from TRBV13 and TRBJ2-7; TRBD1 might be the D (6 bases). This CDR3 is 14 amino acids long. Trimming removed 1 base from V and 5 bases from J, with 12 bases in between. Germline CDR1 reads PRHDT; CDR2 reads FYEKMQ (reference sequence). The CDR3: CASSLALTGHEQYF. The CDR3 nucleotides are TGTGCCAGCAGCTTAGCCTTGACAGGCCACGAGCAGTACTTC.

The CDR3 sequence is CAIIHSGSLTDTQYF. CDR3 in DNA: TGTGCCATCATACATAGCGGGAGTTTAACAGATACGCAGTATTTT. The chain uses TRBV10-3 and TRBJ2-3; 9 bases align to TRBD2. CDR1 and CDR2 from the germline V gene are ENHRY and SYGVKD. The V and J ends lost 7 bases and 3 bases, in that order; junction bases with no gene match: 8. CDR3 length: 15 residues.

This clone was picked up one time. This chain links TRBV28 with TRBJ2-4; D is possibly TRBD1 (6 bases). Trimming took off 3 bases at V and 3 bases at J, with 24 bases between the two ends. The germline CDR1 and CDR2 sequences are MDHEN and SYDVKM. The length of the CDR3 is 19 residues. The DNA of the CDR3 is TGTGCCAGCAGTTTTAGGGCGACAGGCTCCGGAGTGGGCAAAAACATTCAGTACTTC. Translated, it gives CASSFRATGSGVGKNIQYF.

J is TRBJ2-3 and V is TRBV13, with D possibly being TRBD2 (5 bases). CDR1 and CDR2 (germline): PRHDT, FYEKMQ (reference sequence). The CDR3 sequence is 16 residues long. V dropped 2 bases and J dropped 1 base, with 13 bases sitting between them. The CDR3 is CASSLNEGAGTDTQYF. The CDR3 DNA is TGTGCCAGCAGCTTAAACGAGGGAGCGGGCACAGATACGCAGTATTTT.

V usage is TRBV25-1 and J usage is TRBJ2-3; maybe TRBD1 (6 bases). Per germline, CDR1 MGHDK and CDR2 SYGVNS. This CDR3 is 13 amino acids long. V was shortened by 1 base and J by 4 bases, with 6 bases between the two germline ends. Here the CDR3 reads CASSESGADTQYF. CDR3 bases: TGTGCCAGCAGTGAATCAGGGGCAGATACGCAGTATTTT.

The CDR3 bases are TGTGCCAGCAGCTTATCGGCAGGGGCGAACACTGAAGCTTTCTTT. As protein: CASSLSAGANTEAFF. The chain links TRBV7-3 to TRBJ1-1; the D gene is possibly TRBD1 (6 bases). The CDR3 consists of 15 residues. Germline CDR1 and CDR2: SGHTA and FQGTGA. Trimming cost V 2 bases and J 1 base, with 11 bases left between them.

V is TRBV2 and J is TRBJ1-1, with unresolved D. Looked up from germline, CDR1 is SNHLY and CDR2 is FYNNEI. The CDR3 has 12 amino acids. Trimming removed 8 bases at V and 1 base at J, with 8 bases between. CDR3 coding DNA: TGTGCCAGCGAGGGTGCGAACACTGAAGCTTTCTTT. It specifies CASEGANTEAFF.

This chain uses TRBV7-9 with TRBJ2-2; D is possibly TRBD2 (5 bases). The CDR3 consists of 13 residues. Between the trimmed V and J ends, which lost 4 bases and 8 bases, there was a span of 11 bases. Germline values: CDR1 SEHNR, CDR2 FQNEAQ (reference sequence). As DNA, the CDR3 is TGTGCCAGCAGCTCCCCCGGGGTTGGGGAGCTGTTTTTT. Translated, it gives CASSSPGVGELFF.

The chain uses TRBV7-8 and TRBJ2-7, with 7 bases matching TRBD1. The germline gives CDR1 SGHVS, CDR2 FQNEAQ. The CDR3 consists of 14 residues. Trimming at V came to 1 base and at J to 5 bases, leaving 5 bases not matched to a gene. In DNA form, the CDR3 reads TGTGCCAGCAGCTTAGGCAGGGGGACGAACGAGCAGTACTTC. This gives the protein CASSLGRGTNEQYF. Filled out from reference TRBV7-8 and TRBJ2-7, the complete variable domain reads GAGVSQSPRYKVAKRGQDVALRCDPISGHVSLFWYQQALGQGPEFLTYFQNEAQLDKSGLPSDRFFAERPEGSVSTLKIQRTQQEDSAVYLCASSLGRGTNEQYFGPGTRLTVT.

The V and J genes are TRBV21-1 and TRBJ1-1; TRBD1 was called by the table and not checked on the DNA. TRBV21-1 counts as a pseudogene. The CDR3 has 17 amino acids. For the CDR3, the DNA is TGTGCCAGTTTTTCATACAGGGAAATCTGGATGAACACTGAAGCTTTCTTT. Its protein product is CASFSYREIWMNTEAFF.

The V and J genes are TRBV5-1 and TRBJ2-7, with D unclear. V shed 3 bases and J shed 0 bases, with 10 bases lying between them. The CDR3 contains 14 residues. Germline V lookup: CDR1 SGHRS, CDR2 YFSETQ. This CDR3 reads CASSSLPLSYEQYF. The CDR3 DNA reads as TGCGCCAGCAGCTCCCTTCCCCTCTCCTACGAGCAGTACTTC.

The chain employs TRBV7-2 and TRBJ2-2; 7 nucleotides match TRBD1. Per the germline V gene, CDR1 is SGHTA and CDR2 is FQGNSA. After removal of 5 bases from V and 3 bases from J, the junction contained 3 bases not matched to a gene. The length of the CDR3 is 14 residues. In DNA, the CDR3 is TGTGCCAGCAGCCCCAGGGGGTACACCGGGGAGCTGTTTTTT. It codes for CASSPRGYTGELFF.

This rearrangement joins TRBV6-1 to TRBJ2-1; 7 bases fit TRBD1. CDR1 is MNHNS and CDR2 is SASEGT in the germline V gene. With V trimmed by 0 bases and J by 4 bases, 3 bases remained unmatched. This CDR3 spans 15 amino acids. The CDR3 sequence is CASSEAIQGYNEQFF. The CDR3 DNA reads TGTGCCAGCAGTGAAGCGATACAGGGGTACAATGAGCAGTTCTTC.

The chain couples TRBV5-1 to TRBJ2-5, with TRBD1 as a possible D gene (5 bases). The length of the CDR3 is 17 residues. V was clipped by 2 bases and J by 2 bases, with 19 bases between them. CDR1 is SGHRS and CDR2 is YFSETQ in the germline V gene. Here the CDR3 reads CASSFRTRSIVQETQYF. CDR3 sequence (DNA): TGCGCCAGCAGCTTCCGGACAAGGTCCATCGTACAAGAGACCCAGTACTTC.

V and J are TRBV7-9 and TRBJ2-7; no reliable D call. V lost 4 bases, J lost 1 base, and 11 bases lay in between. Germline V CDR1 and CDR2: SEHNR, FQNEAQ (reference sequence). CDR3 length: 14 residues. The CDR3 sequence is CASSSIESSYEQYF. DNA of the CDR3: TGTGCCAGCAGCTCAATAGAGTCGTCCTACGAGCAGTACTTC.

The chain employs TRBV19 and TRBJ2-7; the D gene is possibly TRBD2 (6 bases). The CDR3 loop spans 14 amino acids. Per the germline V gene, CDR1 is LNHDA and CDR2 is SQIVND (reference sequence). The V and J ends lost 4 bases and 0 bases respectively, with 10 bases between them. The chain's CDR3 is CASSSSGSSYEQYF. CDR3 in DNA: TGTGCCAGTAGTAGCTCCGGGAGCTCCTACGAGCAGTACTTC.

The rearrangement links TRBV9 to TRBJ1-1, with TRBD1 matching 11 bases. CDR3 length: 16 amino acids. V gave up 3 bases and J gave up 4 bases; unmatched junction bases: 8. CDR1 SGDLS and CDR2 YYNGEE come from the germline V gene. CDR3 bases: TGTGCCAGCAGCGGACCTCCGGGACAGGGGGTCACTGAAGCTTTCTTT. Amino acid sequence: CASSGPPGQGVTEAFF.

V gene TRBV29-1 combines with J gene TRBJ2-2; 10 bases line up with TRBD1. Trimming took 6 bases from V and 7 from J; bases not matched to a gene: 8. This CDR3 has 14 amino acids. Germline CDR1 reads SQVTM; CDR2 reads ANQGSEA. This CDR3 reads CSVMPGTGVGELFF. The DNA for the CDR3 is TGCAGCGTGATGCCCGGGACAGGGGTCGGGGAGCTGTTTTTT.

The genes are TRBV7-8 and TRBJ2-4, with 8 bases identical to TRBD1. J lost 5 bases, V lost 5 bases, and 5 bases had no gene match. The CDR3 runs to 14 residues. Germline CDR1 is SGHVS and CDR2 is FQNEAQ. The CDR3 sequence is CASSPGTGQNIQYF. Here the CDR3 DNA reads TGTGCCAGCAGCCCGGGGACAGGCCAAAACATTCAGTACTTC.